A selection of T cell receptor beta chains follows, all from one sample in a study of blood T cell repertoires in COVID-19. TCRdb's copy holds only in-frame clones and misses some; the assay was immunoSEQ multiplex PCR. The table shows some 300,000 clones, with roughly nine tenths occurring only once. Sequencing was done on a sample of PBMCs or T cells enriched from blood (not recorded which). The receptors derive from a middle-aged woman who had recovered from COVID-19. Both conserved end residues are part of each CDR3. The order of the fields is J gene, CDR3 length, V gene, D gene, clone size, CDR3 DNA, CDR3 protein. D genes are given only for firm matches. Only some rows state a clone size, as once, few, many or a class for expanded clones.

j_gene: TRBJ1-5
len: 15
v_gene: TRBV28
d_gene: TRBD1
abundance: NA
CDR3nt: TGTGCCAGCAGTAATCAGGGGGGAGGCAATCAGCCCCAGCATTTT
CDR3aa: CASSNQGGGNQPQHF

j_gene: TRBJ1-2
len: 13
v_gene: TRBV5-1
d_gene: TRBD1
abundance: NA
CDR3nt: TGCGCCAGCAGTATTGGGACAGGGGAAGGCTACACCTTC
CDR3aa: CASSIGTGEGYTF

j_gene: TRBJ2-1
len: 14
v_gene: TRBV7-3
d_gene: NA
abundance: NA
CDR3nt: TGTGCCAGCAGCTTCACGGCGGGGTACAATGAGCAGTTCTTC
CDR3aa: CASSFTAGYNEQFF

j_gene: TRBJ1-1
len: 14
v_gene: TRBV30
d_gene: TRBD1
abundance: NA
CDR3nt: TGTGCCTGGACTATCCGGGACAGGTTCACTGAAGCTTTCTTT
CDR3aa: CAWTIRDRFTEAFF

j_gene: TRBJ2-2
len: 15
v_gene: TRBV2
d_gene: TRBD1
abundance: NA
CDR3nt: TGTGCCAGCAGGAGACAGGGGCCGAACACCGGGGAGCTGTTTTTT
CDR3aa: CASRRQGPNTGELFF

j_gene: TRBJ2-3
len: 16
v_gene: TRBV7-6
d_gene: NA
abundance: once
CDR3nt: TGTGCCAGCAGCTTAGGATCCGTCGGGAACACAGATACGCAGTATTTT
CDR3aa: CASSLGSVGNTDTQYF

j_gene: TRBJ2-2
len: 15
v_gene: TRBV5-1
d_gene: TRBD2
abundance: NA
CDR3nt: TGCGCCAGCAGCTTGGTGACTAGCGGCTCCGGGGAGCTGTTTTTT
CDR3aa: CASSLVTSGSGELFF

j_gene: TRBJ1-1
len: 14
v_gene: TRBV6-5
d_gene: NA
abundance: NA
CDR3nt: TGTGCCAGCAGTTACGGGGGGATCAACACTGAAGCTTTCTTT
CDR3aa: CASSYGGINTEAFF

j_gene: TRBJ1-3
len: 15
v_gene: TRBV6-5
d_gene: NA
abundance: NA
CDR3nt: TGTGCCAGCTCGGGGGTACAGACGGCTGGAAACACCATATATTTT
CDR3aa: CASSGVQTAGNTIYF

j_gene: TRBJ1-2
len: 15
v_gene: TRBV18
d_gene: NA
abundance: NA
CDR3nt: TGTGCCAGCTCACCGACAGGCGATGCGTCCTATGGCTACACCTTC
CDR3aa: CASSPTGDASYGYTF

j_gene: TRBJ2-1
len: 15
v_gene: TRBV9
d_gene: TRBD1
abundance: NA
CDR3nt: TGTGCCAGCAGCCCACGGGACAGCTCCTACAATGAGCAGTTCTTC
CDR3aa: CASSPRDSSYNEQFF

j_gene: TRBJ2-4
len: 15
v_gene: TRBV27
d_gene: NA
abundance: NA
CDR3nt: TGTGCCAGCAGTTTAGAGGGCTCCCTCAAAAACATTCAGTACTTC
CDR3aa: CASSLEGSLKNIQYF

j_gene: TRBJ1-3
len: 17
v_gene: TRBV19
d_gene: NA
abundance: NA
CDR3nt: TGTGCCAGTAGTATGCCGGGTAGCCCTTTCTCTGGAAACACCATATATTTT
CDR3aa: CASSMPGSPFSGNTIYF